This record covers a single T cell receptor (beta chain). The entry originates in a study of cytomegalovirus exposure and HLA in healthy donors. Repertoires were generated with immunoSEQ multiplex PCR, while TCRdb's copy carries only in-frame clones and drops some. The table has 100,000 to 150,000 clones, roughly 89% seen once; the top ten hold roughly 2%. The TCR comes from a woman between 18 and 30 years old in good health and CMV-seronegative. Source material: PBMCs.

The CDR3 sequence is CASSPLPVASGNNEQFF. DNA of the CDR3: TGTGCCAGCTCACCACTCCCGGTGGCTAGCGGGAATAATGAGCAGTTCTTC. V gene TRBV18 combines with J gene TRBJ2-1; 9 nucleotides align to TRBD2. Germline assignment: CDR1 KGHSH and CDR2 LQKENI. The J segment lost 7 bases and the V segment lost 1 base, leaving 11 bases of the junction unmatched. The CDR3 is made up of 17 amino acids.